This TCR beta chain was sequenced in a study of CD8+CD57+ T cells in acquired aplastic anemia. Both TCR beta VDJ combination and CDR3 sequence profiling were carried out. Genomic DNA was the template for this profiling. MiXCR was run by TCRdb on the reads, yielding one entry per CDR3 protein. The repertoire holds 150,000 to 200,000 distinct CDR3 sequences, around 50% seen once, with around 1% in the top ten. On this clonotype itself: Its antigen is still unknown.

General study findings and limits: Found in both controls and patients were around 30 CD8+ CDR3 sequences. Researchers reported that CD8+ Simpson's diversity was not significantly different in patients versus controls.

By flow cytometry, patients selected for sequencing had shown an expansion of CD8+CD57+ cells. All patients had severe acquired aplastic anemia. V lost 5 bases to trimming and J lost 7 bases, with 14 bases between them. Germline values: CDR1 SEHNR, CDR2 FQNEAQ (reference sequence). CDR3 size: 14 residues. The TCR comes from a human donor with aplastic anemia. The sample consisted of sorted CD4+, CD8+, or CD8+CD57+ T cells (not recorded which) from PBMCs. The rearrangement uses TRBV7-9 and TRBJ2-2; D possibly corresponds to TRBD2 (5 bases). In nucleotides, the CDR3 is TGTGCCAGCAGCACTAGTTTATTGGGCGGGGAGCTGTTTTTT. Encoded protein: CASSTSLLGGELFF.